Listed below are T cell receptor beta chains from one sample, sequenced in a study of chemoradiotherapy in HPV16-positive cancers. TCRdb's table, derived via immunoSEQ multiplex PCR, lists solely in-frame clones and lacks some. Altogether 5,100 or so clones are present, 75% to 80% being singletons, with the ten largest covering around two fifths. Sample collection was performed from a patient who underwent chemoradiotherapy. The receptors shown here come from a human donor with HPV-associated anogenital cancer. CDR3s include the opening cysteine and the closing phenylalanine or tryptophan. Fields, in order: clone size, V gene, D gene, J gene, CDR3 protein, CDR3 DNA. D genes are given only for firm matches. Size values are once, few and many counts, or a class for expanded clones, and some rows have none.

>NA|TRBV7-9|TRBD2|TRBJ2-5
CASSLGLAGVQETQYF
TGTGCCAGCAGCCTAGGACTAGCGGGAGTGCAGGAGACCCAGTACTTC
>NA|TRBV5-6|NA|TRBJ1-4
CASSSDLRRGNEKLFF
TGTGCCAGCAGCTCCGATCTCAGGAGGGGTAATGAAAAACTGTTTTTT
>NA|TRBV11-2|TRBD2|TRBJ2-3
CASSVGLAGGMFTDTQYF
TGTGCCAGCAGCGTCGGACTAGCGGGAGGGATGTTCACAGATACGCAGTATTTT
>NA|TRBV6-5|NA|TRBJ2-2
CASRTMGSGTGELFF
TGTGCCAGCAGAACCATGGGGTCGGGGACCGGGGAGCTGTTTTTT
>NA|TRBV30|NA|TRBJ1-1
CAWSVPPGSLNTEAFF
TGTGCCTGGAGTGTCCCCCCTGGCAGCCTGAACACTGAAGCTTTCTTT
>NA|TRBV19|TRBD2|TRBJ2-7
CASSTSGLGESTLSF
TGTGCCAGTAGTACCTCGGGACTAGGGGAGAGCACCTTAAGCTTC
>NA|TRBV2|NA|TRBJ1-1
CASSTSLSTGTEAFF
TGTGCCAGCTCGACATCTCTTTCTACGGGAACTGAAGCTTTCTTT
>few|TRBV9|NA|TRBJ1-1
CASARHSDTEAFF
TGTGCCAGCGCCCGCCACAGTGACACTGAAGCTTTCTTT
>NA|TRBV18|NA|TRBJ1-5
CASSPEGTRGPQHF
TGTGCCAGCTCACCAGAGGGGACCCGAGGGCCCCAGCATTTT
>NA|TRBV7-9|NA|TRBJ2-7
CASSEIGGPEQYF
TGTGCCAGCAGCGAAATAGGGGGGCCCGAGCAGTACTTC
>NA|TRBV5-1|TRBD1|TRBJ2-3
CASSLVRTGADTQYF
TGCGCCAGCAGCTTGGTCCGGACAGGGGCAGATACGCAGTATTTT
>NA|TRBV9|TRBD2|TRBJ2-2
CASSVDSGTTTGELFF
TGTGCCAGCAGCGTAGATAGCGGGACAACCACCGGGGAGCTGTTTTTT
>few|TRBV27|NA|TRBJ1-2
CASSLTAPTYGYTF
TGTGCCAGCAGTTTGACAGCGCCGACTTATGGCTACACCTTC
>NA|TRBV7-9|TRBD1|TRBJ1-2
CASSSDRLTSYTF
TGTGCCAGCAGCTCGGACAGGCTAACGAGCTACACCTTC
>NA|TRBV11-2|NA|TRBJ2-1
CASSFSSEYNEQFF
TGTGCCAGCAGCTTTTCTAGCGAGTACAATGAGCAGTTCTTC
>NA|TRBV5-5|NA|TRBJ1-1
CASSLGPGGMWNTEAFF
TGTGCCAGCAGCTTAGGACCCGGTGGGATGTGGAACACTGAAGCTTTCTTT
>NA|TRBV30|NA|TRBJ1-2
CARNRASNYGYTF
TGTGCCAGAAACAGGGCATCGAACTATGGCTACACCTTC
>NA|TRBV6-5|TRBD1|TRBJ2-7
CASSLQGATYEQYF
TGTGCCAGCAGTCTTCAGGGGGCGACTTACGAGCAGTACTTC
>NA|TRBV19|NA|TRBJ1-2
CASSIRGLGGYTF
TGTGCCAGTAGTATCCGAGGTCTCGGCGGCTACACCTTC
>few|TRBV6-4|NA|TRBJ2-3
CASSDSRGALGTQYF
TGTGCCAGCAGTGACTCGAGGGGGGCGCTTGGTACGCAGTATTTT
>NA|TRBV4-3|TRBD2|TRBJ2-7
CASSQLAGDSYEQYF
TGCGCCAGCAGCCAACTAGCGGGGGACTCCTACGAGCAGTACTTC
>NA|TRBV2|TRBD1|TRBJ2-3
CASSRTPGTGLGDTQYF
TGTGCCAGCAGCCGGACGCCCGGGACAGGGTTGGGAGATACGCAGTATTTT
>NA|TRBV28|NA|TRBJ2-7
CASSRGVRSYEQYF
TGTGCCAGCAGTAGGGGGGTACGATCCTACGAGCAGTACTTC
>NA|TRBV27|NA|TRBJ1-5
CASSLVSGQPQHF
TGTGCCAGCAGTTTAGTAAGTGGTCAGCCCCAGCATTTT
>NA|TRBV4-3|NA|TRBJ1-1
CASSQEVQGWALAGDTEAFF
TGCGCCAGCAGCCAAGAGGTACAGGGCTGGGCCCTAGCGGGGGACACTGAAGCTTTCTTT
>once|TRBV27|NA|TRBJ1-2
CASSLKGASYGYTF
TGTGCCAGCAGTTTAAAAGGGGCCAGCTATGGCTACACCTTC
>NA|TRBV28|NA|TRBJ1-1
CASSRPGVMYTEAFF
TGTGCCAGCAGCCGCCCTGGGGTGATGTACACTGAAGCTTTCTTT
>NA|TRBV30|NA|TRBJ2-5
CAWSGSETQYF
TGTGCCTGGAGCGGAAGTGAGACCCAGTACTTC
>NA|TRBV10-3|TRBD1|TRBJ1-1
CAISEKGGTGGEAFF
TGTGCCATCAGTGAGAAAGGGGGGACAGGGGGAGAAGCTTTCTTT
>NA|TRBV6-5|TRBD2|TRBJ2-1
CASSYERGGYEQFF
TGTGCCAGCAGTTACGAGCGGGGGGGCTATGAGCAGTTCTTC
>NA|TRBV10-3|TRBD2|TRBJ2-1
CAIRPSGGGHNEQFF
TGTGCCATTCGGCCTAGCGGGGGGGGCCACAATGAGCAGTTCTTC
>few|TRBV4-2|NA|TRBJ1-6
CASSPSGSTNSPLHF
TGTGCCAGCAGCCCGTCGGGCAGCACTAATTCACCCCTCCACTTT
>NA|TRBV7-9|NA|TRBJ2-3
CASSARLESTDTQYF
TGTGCCAGCAGCGCCCGACTGGAGAGCACAGATACGCAGTATTTT
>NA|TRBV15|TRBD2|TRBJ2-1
CATSRDDLGLALYNEQFF
TGTGCCACCAGCAGAGATGATTTGGGACTAGCGTTATACAATGAGCAGTTCTTC
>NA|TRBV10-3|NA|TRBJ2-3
CAISGERADTDTQYF
TGTGCCATCAGTGGGGAGCGGGCAGACACAGATACGCAGTATTTT
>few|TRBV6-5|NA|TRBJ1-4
CASTDRTNEKLFF
TGTGCCAGCACCGACAGAACTAATGAAAAACTGTTTTTT
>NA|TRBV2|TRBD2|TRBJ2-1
CASRRLAYNEQFF
TGTGCCAGCAGACGACTAGCGTACAATGAGCAGTTCTTC
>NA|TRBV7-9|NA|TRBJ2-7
CASSPTADNSYEQYF
TGTGCCAGCAGCCCTACTGCAGATAACTCCTACGAGCAGTACTTC
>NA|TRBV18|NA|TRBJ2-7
CASSPGGNEQYF
TGTGCCAGCTCACCCGGGGGAAACGAGCAGTACTTC
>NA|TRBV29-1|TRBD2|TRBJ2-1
CSVGYTSGTRNEQFF
TGCAGCGTTGGGTACACTAGCGGGACGAGGAATGAGCAGTTCTTC
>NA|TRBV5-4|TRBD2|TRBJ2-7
CASSLDLGGRLEQYF
TGTGCCAGCAGCTTGGATCTCGGCGGGAGGCTTGAGCAGTACTTC
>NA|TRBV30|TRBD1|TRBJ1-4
CAWSLGTGGYRGYEKLFF
TGTGCCTGGAGTCTCGGGACAGGGGGTTACCGGGGCTATGAAAAACTGTTTTTT
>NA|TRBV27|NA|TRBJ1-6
CASSLSGLLGGHNSPLHF
TGTGCCAGCAGTTTATCAGGGCTGTTAGGGGGACATAATTCACCCCTCCACTTT
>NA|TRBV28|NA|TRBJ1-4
CASSPRDGRGFGLNEKLFF
TGTGCCAGCAGCCCCCGGGACGGGAGGGGTTTTGGTCTAAATGAAAAACTGTTTTTT
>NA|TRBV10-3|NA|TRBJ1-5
CAISEGQTLNQPQHF
TGTGCCATCAGTGAGGGACAGACCTTGAATCAGCCCCAGCATTTT
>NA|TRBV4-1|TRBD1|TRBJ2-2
CASSQDPYGQGHGELFF
TGCGCCAGCAGCCAAGATCCATATGGACAGGGGCACGGGGAGCTGTTTTTT